Reported below is one T cell receptor beta chain. Its target antigen remains unknown. The input lacks base qualities; no much larger clone sits a single base away. The data were obtained in a study of cytomegalovirus exposure and HLA in healthy donors (dated by TCRdb to 2015 to 2018). Turning to the overall study: An earlier analysis of more than 550 of the donors reported under 300 Gb of sequence data and roughly 120 million unique TCR beta sequences obtained from approximately 180 million T cells. Across some 400 genotyped donors of the cohort, an average of 235,054 unique TCR beta nucleotide sequences per donor were sequenced, and roughly 20% of those sequences were non-productive. Both class I and class II loci were covered by HLA typing, at four-digit resolution. The study profiled the T cell repertoires of 500 to 800 subjects by immunosequencing and related them to cytomegalovirus serostatus. The study combined high-throughput TCR immunosequencing, statistical association of individual TCRs with disease status, and machine learning to predict cytomegalovirus infection status. Among the approximately 400 genotyped donors, around 81% belonged to the genetic ancestry cluster associated with self-reported Caucasian donors. Along with the approximately 600-subject first cohort, a separate validation cohort of some 130 different subjects was used. A later analysis re-examined previously published TCR beta repertoires from over 500 donors and added high-resolution HLA genotyping to investigate patterns of TCR occurrence. Donor age, sex, ethnicity and CMV serostatus were compiled alongside the repertoire data. Genome-wide SNP genotypes for about 65% of the roughly 700 donors were used in a later genetic analysis, which treated that subset as a discovery cohort. Roughly 320 gigabases of sequencing data and 91 million or so unique TCR sequences made up an early release that covered some 640 HLA-typed donors. The study was designed to test whether signatures of past pathogen exposure could be identified by cataloging public T cell receptors. The number of donors typed differed by locus, with 629-630 for A, B, C, DRB1 and DQB1, around 500 for DQA1, nearly 610 for DPA1, and over 400 for DPB1. Five DR-DQ haplotypes were handled as single units for association and clustering because linkage in the cohort was strong. Rather than using new phenotypic data, the later analysis identified candidate immune exposures from TCR beta sequences and from how often those sequences occurred across donors. In an earlier analysis of roughly 540 of the donors, high-throughput TCR beta sequencing was used to judge whether each TCR beta V gene segment behaved as functional or pseudogenic. Every discovery cohort repertoire had been produced on one sequencing platform.

The cohort comprised hundreds of healthy bone marrow donors. At the time of sampling, every cohort member was nominally healthy, though immune exposures that went unrecorded were likely present. The donor was CMV seronegative and belonged to the group of 320 or so seronegative cohort members. Each donor provided a peripheral blood sample, and peripheral blood mononuclear cells were used for TCR beta sequencing. Genomic DNA extraction from the blood cell samples was performed with the Qiagen DNeasy Blood Extraction Kit. Library prep was done by the immunoSEQ multiplex PCR assay. A mixture of 60 forward primers for TCR Vbeta segments and 13 reverse primers for TCR Jbeta segments was used in the multiplex PCR. A multiplex PCR assay on genomic DNA amplified the CDR3 region of rearranged TCR beta genes. The amplified TCR beta libraries were sequenced on the Illumina HiSeq System as 87-base-pair reads. The original methods were these. A later analysis tallied 70 million to 100 million unique TCR beta chains across the 610 or so repertoires, and about 10 million of those chains were shared by two or more donors. To remove PCR and sequencing errors, raw reads were error-corrected and collapsed into unique sequences using a nearest-neighbor algorithm that merged closely related sequences. To assign V, D and J gene segments, CDR3 sequences were aligned to IMGT reference sequences. For a sequence to be retained, a match of at least six nucleotides was required to both a V gene segment and a J gene segment. A rearrangement counted as productive if the CDR3 had no stop codons and remained in frame with V and J, and every other rearrangement counted as non-productive. CDR3 was defined by IMGT convention, running from the second conserved V-encoded cysteine to the conserved J-encoded phenylalanine. The earlier analysis of fewer than 700 of the donors excluded sequences that lacked an unambiguous match to a single V gene segment. An earlier analysis of over 450 of the donors classified V segments as functional when productive rearrangements were above 56.7% and as segregating when the standard deviation between donors was above 5%. A statistical classification framework was built for diagnosing cytomegalovirus status from the catalog of TCR beta chain sequences. In a later analysis, V and J genes were assigned by comparing TCR nucleotide sequences against IMGT/GENE-DB human TR gene sequences. A later analysis assigned CDR3 sequences and most-parsimonious VDJ recombination scenarios with the TCRdist pipeline. In a later analysis, each TCR beta chain was defined by its CDR3 amino acid sequence together with its V-gene family, and reads lacking a unique V-gene family were excluded. In a later analysis, 450 to 600 highly shared, low-generation-probability nucleotide sequences were removed to address suspected cross-contamination and a sequencing artifact. In a later analysis, a clonal expansion index was calculated for each public chain from normalized within-repertoire ranks of inferred template counts. In a later analysis, generation probabilities were computed using a VDJ recombination model fitted to out-of-frame rearrangements, and the results were checked against IGoR. Hypergeometric tests were used in a later analysis to score TCR-TCR, TCR-HLA and TCR-CMV co-occurrence, with a repertoire-size bias correction applied to the TCR pairs. A later analysis estimated false discovery rates by permuting HLA or CMV assignments 20 times. In a later analysis, co-occurring TCRs were grouped with DBSCAN, and TCRdist sequence similarity was added when clustering was performed within HLA-allele-positive subsets. Repertoires with fewer than 30,000 or more than 120,000 public chains, plus five repertoires with anomalous nucleotide sharing, were excluded from co-occurrence clustering. Imported from immuneACCESS, the table was reduced by TCRdb to in-frame sequences with V and J called. These copies leave out some clones; in studies compared against another copy, an unresolved V gene accounts for under half, and the cause of the remainder is not known. D and trimming were read from the DNA, whereas the V and J calls and clone size are those reported in that table. A total of 150,000 to 200,000 clones appear in this sample, around 82% of them only once. The ten most abundant clones make up less than 2% of the sample.

The study at large found these results: In a later genetic analysis, a missense DCLRE1C variant was associated with V-gene and J-gene trimming of TCR beta chains, and the association was replicated in an independent cohort. In a later analysis, TCR association rates were found to vary across HLA loci, with the most associated TCRs seen for DRB1 alleles and the fewest for HLA-C alleles. Most CMV-associated TCR beta chains appeared to be HLA-restricted in a later analysis, and the HLA associations seemed to be driven largely by CMV exposure. A further reported finding was that TCR beta sequences accurately predicted the HLA-A and HLA-B alleles for most subjects in the first cohort. Several of the top co-occurrence clusters appeared to be linked to parvovirus B19, influenza, CMV and Epstein-Barr virus, according to a later analysis. This cohort had only TCR beta chains sequenced, and the lack of alpha or paired-chain data limited which features could be detected. Linkage disequilibrium might explain the correlated functional status among segregating V segments, but an unknown experimental factor could not be excluded. Immune exposure information for the cohort was limited to CMV serostatus. The study gave a list of some 150 TCR beta chains associated with cytomegalovirus. Because some donors lacked HLA typing at each locus, the association tests relied only on the typed subset. According to the authors, the approach could potentially be generalized to other disease states and immunological phenotypes. In an earlier analysis of some 550 of the donors, most TCR beta V segments were observed in productive rearrangements about 87% or about 30% of the time, broadly matching IMGT annotations. Assigning TCR associations to individual alleles was difficult when HLA alleles, especially DR and DQ, strongly co-occurred. In a later analysis, HLA-associated TCR beta chains showed more clonal expansion and lower generation probabilities than non-associated chains that were equally common. A cluster of highly shared sequence variants was judged likely to be a technical artifact of the sequencing pipeline. In both the original and validation cohorts, the classifier was reported to diagnose cytomegalovirus status with high specificity and sensitivity. In a later genetic analysis, fewer N-insertions in productive TCRs were reported among donors in an Asian-associated ancestry cluster than the approximately 710-donor mean. Because the 87-base-pair reads could not distinguish some IMGT-functional V segments, including TRBV6-2 and TRBV6-3, those segments were excluded. At a false discovery rate of 0.05, a later analysis linked some 18,000 TCR beta sequences to specific HLA alleles. Three of the identified cytomegalovirus-associated TCR beta chains were confirmed in vitro to be specific for cytomegalovirus antigens. While some public TCRs were present in many individuals, most TCR sequences turned up only very rarely across donors. Presence/absence analyses assumed roughly uniform sequencing depth across donors, an assumption that may not hold. Over 15 rarely observed V segments, including chromosome 9 orphons, were excluded from the earlier analysis of several hundred of the donors because counts were too low.

V is trimmed back by 5 bases and J by 0 bases, and the junction contains 3 bases that no gene match accounts for. CDR1 GTSNPN and CDR2 SVGIG are derived from the germline V gene (reference sequence). Inclusive of the bounding cysteine and phenylalanine, the CDR3 is 14 residues long. The read is trimmed to its CDR3 DNA, 42 bases read in frame from base 1. The source of this sequence is a man in his late teens or twenties in good health and CMV-seronegative. The sequenced sample consisted of PBMCs. This sequence uses TRBV30 and TRBJ1-5; 8 bases in the junction line up with TRBD1. The CDR3 reads as follows: CAWQTGDSNQPQHF. The nucleotide sequence is given as TGTGCCTGGCAGACAGGGGATAGCAATCAGCCCCAGCATTTT.